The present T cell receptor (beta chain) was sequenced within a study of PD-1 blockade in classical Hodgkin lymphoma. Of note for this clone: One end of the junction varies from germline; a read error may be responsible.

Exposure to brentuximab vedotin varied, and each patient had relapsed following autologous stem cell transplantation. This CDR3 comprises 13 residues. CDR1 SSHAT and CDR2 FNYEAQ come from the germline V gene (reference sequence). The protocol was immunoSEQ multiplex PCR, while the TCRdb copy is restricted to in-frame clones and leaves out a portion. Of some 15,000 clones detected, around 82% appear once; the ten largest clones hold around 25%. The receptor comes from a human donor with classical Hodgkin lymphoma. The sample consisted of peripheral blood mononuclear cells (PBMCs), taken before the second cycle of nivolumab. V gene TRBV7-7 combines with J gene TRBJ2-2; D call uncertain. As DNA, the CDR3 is TGTGCTAGCAGCAAGACCTACACCGGGGAGCTGTTTTTT. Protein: CASSKTYTGELFF.